These 28 T cell receptor beta chains originate from one sample sequenced in a study of T cell responses to AZD1222 COVID-19 vaccine. The method was immunoSEQ multiplex PCR; TCRdb's version includes in-frame clones alone and lacks a portion of them. The repertoire holds about 170,000 clones, with just under 90% as singletons. The source was peripheral blood, collected 28 days after the second dose of the MenACWY control vaccine. These receptors all come from an adult who received the MenACWY meningococcal vaccine as a control.

This chain uses TRBV5-6 with TRBJ1-5; 9 nucleotides agree with TRBD1. V trimming: 4 bases; J trimming: 6 bases; junction bases outside the gene matches: 8. Looked up from germline, CDR1 is SGHDT and CDR2 is YYEEEE. The CDR3 extends over 15 amino acids. CDR3 region: CASSTWDREVQPQHF. The CDR3 DNA sequence: TGTGCCAGCAGCACCTGGGACAGGGAGGTTCAGCCCCAGCATTTT.

The J gene is TRBJ2-2, the V gene TRBV18; perhaps D is TRBD1 or TRBD2 (5 bases each). The germline gives CDR1 KGHSH, CDR2 LQKENI. The CDR3 has 14 amino acids. Trimming took 2 bases from V and 1 from J, leaving 5 bases between them. The CDR3, as DNA: TGTGCCAGCTCACCAGGGGGGAACACCGGGGAGCTGTTTTTT. It specifies CASSPGGNTGELFF.

V is TRBV9 and J is TRBJ2-7, with D possibly matching TRBD1 (5 bases). The CDR3 is 14 amino acids. V was cut by 4 bases and J by 2 bases, with 13 bases left in between. CDR1 is SGDLS and CDR2 is YYNGEE in the germline V gene. CDR3 DNA sequence: TGTGCCAGCAGCCCCCCGGACAATGCCTACGAGCAGTACTTC. Protein sequence: CASSPPDNAYEQYF.

The chain has TRBV6-5 and TRBJ1-5, with unresolved D. This CDR3 has 14 amino acids. Germline loops: CDR1 MNHEY, CDR2 SVGAGI. With 2 bases removed from V and 6 bases from J, the gap between germline ends came to 11 bases. This chain's CDR3 is CASSYSGRGQPQHF. The CDR3, as DNA: TGTGCCAGCAGTTACAGCGGGCGCGGTCAGCCCCAGCATTTT.

The rearrangement uses TRBV28 and TRBJ1-5; a weak D match, TRBD1 (6 bases). The CDR3 extends over 17 amino acids. Germline loops: CDR1 MDHEN, CDR2 SYDVKM. The V end was cut by 5 bases, the J end by 5 bases, with 22 bases between. CDR3 in amino acids: CASSERTGTPGDQPQHF. In DNA form, the CDR3 reads TGTGCCAGCAGTGAACGCACAGGGACCCCGGGGGATCAGCCCCAGCATTTT.

The V and J genes are TRBV7-3 and TRBJ2-1; tentative D call: TRBD2 (6 bases). Trimming cost V 6 bases and J 9 bases, with 18 bases left between them. CDR1 and CDR2 from the germline V gene are SGHTA and FQGTGA. The CDR3 loop spans 14 amino acids. The CDR3 reads CASRVGGSSGEQFF. The CDR3 coding sequence is TGTGCCAGCAGAGTTGGGGGGAGTAGCGGTGAGCAGTTCTTC. The variable domain in full, with the rest retrieved from reference TRBV7-3 and TRBJ2-1, is GAGVSQTPSNKVTEKGKYVELRCDPISGHTALYWYRQSLGQGPEFLIYFQGTGAADDSGLPNDRFFAVRPEGSVSTLKIQRTERGDSAVYLCASRVGGSSGEQFFGPGTRLTVL.

The chain combines TRBV29-1 with TRBJ2-6; TRBD1 agrees at 8 bases. CDR1 and CDR2 (germline): SQVTM, ANQGSEA. The CDR3 runs 15 residues. V dropped 4 bases and J dropped 0; count of bases not matched to a gene: 2. The chain's CDR3 is CSVGGQDSGANVLTF. The DNA for the CDR3 is TGCAGCGTTGGGGGACAGGACTCTGGGGCCAACGTCCTGACTTTC.

To note about this clone: Other DNA sequences of this sample code for an identical CDR3. The chain combines TRBV30 with TRBJ2-7; D call uncertain. The V gene lost 0 bases and the J gene lost 5 bases, with 5 bases spanning the gap. This CDR3 has 11 amino acids. Germline CDR1 reads GTSNPN; CDR2 reads SVGIG (reference sequence). CDR3 DNA sequence: TGTGCCTGGAGTGTAGGGAACGAGCAGTACTTC. Protein product: CAWSVGNEQYF.

The chain uses TRBV28 and TRBJ2-7; D uncertain. The germline V gene encodes CDR1 MDHEN and CDR2 SYDVKM. V gave up 4 bases and J gave up 9 bases, with 22 bases separating them. The CDR3 runs 15 residues. The CDR3 region is CASSSIDTPPAPQYF. The CDR3, as DNA: TGTGCCAGCAGTTCCATCGACACTCCCCCAGCCCCGCAGTACTTC.

The chain employs TRBV24-1 and TRBJ2-1, with unresolved D. Germline CDR1 is KGHDR and CDR2 is SFDVKD. This CDR3 is 12 amino acids long. V shed 9 bases and J shed 5 bases, with 10 bases lying between them. The CDR3 spells CATGFSHNEQFF. The CDR3 DNA sequence: TGTGCCACCGGGTTCAGCCACAATGAGCAGTTCTTC.

The chain links TRBV24-1 to TRBJ2-2, with D perhaps assigned TRBD1 or TRBD2 (5 bases each). This CDR3 is built from 16 residues. V shed 4 bases and J shed 5 bases, with 16 bases lying between them. CDR1 is KGHDR and CDR2 is SFDVKD in the germline V gene. CDR3 loop: CATSDAGTPRTGELFF. DNA of the CDR3: TGTGCCACCAGTGACGCAGGGACCCCTAGGACCGGGGAGCTGTTTTTT.

This clone was recorded only once. V usage is TRBV10-2 and J usage is TRBJ2-1; D is ambiguous. The germline gives CDR1 WSHSY, CDR2 SAAADI. The germline V and J ends were trimmed by 7 bases and 3 bases, with 10 bases remaining between them. The CDR3 is 13 amino acids. The CDR3 region has the DNA TGCGCCAGCACTTCGACATACTACAATGAGCAGTTCTTC. It codes for CASTSTYYNEQFF.

This clone has a handful of counts. The CDR3 spells CASSGTARRPQHF. The CDR3 DNA sequence: TGTGCCAGCAGTGGGACCGCACGTCGGCCCCAGCATTTT. The chain carries TRBV28 and TRBJ1-5; possible D gene TRBD1, 5 bases. Germline assignment: CDR1 MDHEN and CDR2 SYDVKM. The CDR3 has 13 residues. The V and J ends lost 5 bases and 9 bases respectively, with 14 bases between them.

This chain uses TRBV5-5 with TRBJ2-7, with D perhaps being TRBD1 or TRBD2 (6 bases each). Deletions cut 0 bases from V and 0 bases from J, with 10 bases between. This CDR3 contains 15 residues. Looked up from germline, CDR1 is SGHKS and CDR2 is YYEKEE (reference sequence). This chain's CDR3 is CASSLAGGSSYEQYF. The CDR3 region has the DNA TGTGCCAGCAGCTTGGCCGGGGGCAGCTCCTACGAGCAGTACTTC.

The rearrangement links TRBV4-1 to TRBJ2-2; D is possibly TRBD1 (6 bases). Germline V gene sequence: CDR1 MGHRA, CDR2 YSYEKL. The length of the CDR3 is 16 residues. The V and J ends lost 1 base and 3 bases respectively, with 12 bases between them. The CDR3 loop reads CASSQGRRTDTGELFF. DNA for the CDR3: TGCGCCAGCAGCCAAGGACGCCGGACAGACACCGGGGAGCTGTTTTTT.

This chain connects TRBV24-1 to TRBJ1-1; D is uncertain. With 5 bases removed from V and 2 bases from J, the gap between germline ends came to 5 bases. This CDR3 region has 12 residues. From germline, CDR1 is KGHDR and CDR2 SFDVKD. The CDR3 loop reads CATSGRNTEAFF. The CDR3 DNA is TGTGCCACCAGTGGGCGTAACACTGAAGCTTTCTTT.

The chain uses TRBV6-2 or TRBV6-3 and TRBJ1-4, with a tentative D call TRBD1 (5 bases). Looked up from germline, CDR1 is MNHEY and CDR2 is SVGEGT. Trimming left V 4 bases short and J 7 bases short, with 13 bases between. The CDR3 runs to 14 residues. CDR3 bases: TGTGCCAGCAGTTCGCAGGGCGGCTTTGAAAAACTGTTTTTT. It translates to CASSSQGGFEKLFF.

The gene calls are TRBV9 and TRBJ1-1, with D possibly TRBD1 on 5 matching bases. This CDR3 is built from 15 residues. Germline CDR1 is SGDLS and CDR2 is YYNGEE. The V end was cut by 0 bases, the J end by 2 bases, with 11 bases between. The CDR3 loop is CASSVAPGSNTEAFF. In DNA form, the CDR3 reads TGTGCCAGCAGCGTAGCTCCAGGGAGTAACACTGAAGCTTTCTTT.

This chain joins TRBV28 and TRBJ2-3; D not certain. The ends were cut back, 10 bases at V and 0 bases at J, with 11 bases in the middle. This CDR3 has 13 amino acids. CDR1 and CDR2 (germline): MDHEN, SYDVKM. In DNA form, the CDR3 reads TGTGCCACGTCGACGGATAGCACAGATACGCAGTATTTT. It yields the protein CATSTDSTDTQYF.

This clone came up a few times. The chain recombines TRBV24-1 with TRBJ1-2, with TRBD1 as a possible D gene (5 bases). Trimming pared 9 bases from V and 5 bases from J, leaving 12 bases between. This CDR3 is built from 12 residues. CDR1 and CDR2 from the germline V gene are KGHDR and SFDVKD. The CDR3 loop is CATSPDSYGYTF. The CDR3, as DNA: TGTGCCACCTCACCCGACAGTTATGGCTACACCTTC.

This chain joins TRBV6-5 and TRBJ1-3; 8 bases map to TRBD1. Germline-derived CDR1 and CDR2 are MNHEY and SVGAGI. The CDR3 runs 16 residues. V lost 0 bases and J lost 3; bases outside the gene matches: 4. CDR3 nucleotide sequence: TGTGCCAGCAGTTACTCAACAGGGGGTCTTGGAAACACCATATATTTT. Translated: CASSYSTGGLGNTIYF.

This clone was counted only a few times. The chain uses TRBV7-8 and TRBJ2-7, with D possibly being TRBD1 (6 bases). This CDR3 contains 14 residues. Germline CDR1 and CDR2: SGHVS and FQNEAQ. V was clipped by 1 base and J by 2 bases, with 9 bases between them. In DNA, the CDR3 is TGTGCCAGCAGCTTAGTAGGGACACCCTACGAGCAGTACTTC. Translating it yields CASSLVGTPYEQYF.

CDR3 region: CASSDSARGQDTQYF. DNA of the CDR3: TGTGCCAGCAGTGACTCGGCCAGGGGGCAGGATACGCAGTATTTT. The chain is built from TRBV6-4 and TRBJ2-3, with 8 nucleotides matching TRBD1. The germline CDR1 and CDR2 sequences are MRHNA and SNTAGT. The CDR3 length is 15 residues. V was clipped by 0 bases and J by 6 bases; unmatched bases: 5.

This chain connects TRBV10-1 to TRBJ2-1, with D hard to call. Germline V CDR1 and CDR2: WNHNN, SYGVQD (reference sequence). The CDR3 consists of 14 residues. V dropped 11 bases and J dropped 4 bases, with 18 bases sitting between them. Here the CDR3 DNA reads TGCGCCCCCAGCCCTACCGAAGAATACAATGAGCAGTTCTTC. It codes for CAPSPTEEYNEQFF.

This chain connects TRBV15 to TRBJ2-2, with TRBD2 matching over 8 bases. The V gene's germline CDR1 is LNHNV and CDR2 YYDKDF (reference sequence). This CDR3 contains 14 residues. Trimming cost V 5 bases and J 7 bases; bases outside gene matches: 6. This chain's CDR3 is CATSRSGRIGELFF. In DNA form, the CDR3 reads TGTGCCACCAGCCGGAGCGGGAGAATCGGGGAGCTGTTTTTT.

This chain uses TRBV18 with TRBJ2-5; unclear D gene. The CDR3 is made up of 13 amino acids. Germline lookup yields CDR1 KGHSH and CDR2 LQKENI. Deletions cut 0 bases from V and 5 bases from J, with 7 bases between. The CDR3 spells CASSPPVVETQYF. CDR3 coding DNA: TGTGCCAGCTCACCACCGGTCGTGGAGACCCAGTACTTC.

The V call is TRBV7-3, the J call TRBJ1-2; the D gene is possibly TRBD1 (5 bases). The CDR3 length is 16 residues. Trimming removed 1 base from V and 9 bases from J, with 21 bases in between. CDR1 and CDR2 (germline): SGHTA, FQGTGA. The CDR3 DNA is TGTGCCAGCAGCTTAATCGGCACAGGCCCCCTCTCGCGCTACACCTTC. It encodes CASSLIGTGPLSRYTF.

J is TRBJ2-3 and V is TRBV5-1; 8 bases are shared with TRBD1. V lost 4 bases and J lost 2; bases outside the gene matches: 6. Germline CDR1 SGHRS, CDR2 YFSETQ. The CDR3 is 15 residues long. This CDR3 reads CASSLDRADTDTQYF. In nucleotides, the CDR3 is TGCGCCAGCAGCCTGGACAGGGCCGACACAGATACGCAGTATTTT.